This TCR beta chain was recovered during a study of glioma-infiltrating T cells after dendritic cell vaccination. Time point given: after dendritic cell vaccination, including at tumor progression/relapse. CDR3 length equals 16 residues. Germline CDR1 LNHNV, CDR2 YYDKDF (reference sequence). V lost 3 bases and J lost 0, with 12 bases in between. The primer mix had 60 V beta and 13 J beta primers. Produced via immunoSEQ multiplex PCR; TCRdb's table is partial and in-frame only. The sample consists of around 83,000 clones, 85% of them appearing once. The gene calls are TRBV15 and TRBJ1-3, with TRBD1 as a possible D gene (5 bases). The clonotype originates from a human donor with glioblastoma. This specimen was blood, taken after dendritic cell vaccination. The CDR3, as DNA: TGTGCCACCAGCAGTAGCAGGGAAGTCTCTGGAAACACCATATATTTT. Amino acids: CATSSSREVSGNTIYF.